The source of this T cell receptor beta chain is a study of human T cells and chemical hapten exposure (TCRdb year 2021). With regard to the full study: For sensitization, 2% DPC in acetone was applied to a 2 cm by 2 cm area of upper inner arm skin. Weekly therapeutic DPC doses were additionally applied to the scalp of patients throughout the roughly 24-week study period. Patch tests used Finn chambers with 0.01% DPC on the upper back, scored after 6 days by International Contact Dermatitis Research Group standards. Alopecia areata with under or over 50% scalp involvement, alopecia totalis and alopecia universalis were represented in the patient cohort, which was mostly female. Libraries were pooled for sequencing, and per-sample TCR yields varied mainly because of small differences in library volumes within the pool. This study followed changes in the peripheral blood TCR repertoire in vivo during primary and secondary sensitization of alopecia patients to the hapten diphenylcyclopropenone (DPC). Blood was sampled from patients pre-sensitization (week 0) and at 2, 6 and about 24 weeks after DPC sensitization. Around 29 alopecia patients provided blood for TCR sequencing at one to four time points (pre-sensitization, 2, 6 and 24 weeks). What the study reported, not specific to this receptor: Repeated subsampling changed both the strength of the expansion versus patch-test correlation and the threshold at which that correlation became significant. All patients had alopecia, a presumed autoimmune disease, so their immune response might differ from that of healthy individuals. The number of PT1 expanded TCRs positively correlated with patch test score, significant at thresholds 8, 16 and 32 but not 4. Expanded TCRs formed significantly more large CDR3 similarity clusters than pre-sensitization or healthy control sets, consistent with antigen-driven responses. DPC sensitization did not change the number of TCRs with a frequency above 1 in 1000, and there was no evidence of changes in global repertoire structure.

Receptor amplification or capture employed RACE. Sequencing was performed on a NextSeq 500. During library preparation, unique molecular identifiers were attached to individual cDNA molecules so that TCRs could be counted in a quantitative, reproducible way. For every blood RNA sample, sequencing covered both the TCR alpha and TCR beta chains. On the study's bioinformatics: Samples had a median of roughly 99,000 TCRs, with a range from 23,224 to 690,600. The Decombinator software suite was used to annotate the V, J and CDR3 of the TCR reads. To make PS versus PT1 abundance plots, every sample was subsampled to the same number of TCRs (28,000). Expanded TCRs were defined as absent before sensitization and observed at least eight times at the 2-week time point. The public reads were run again by TCRdb, first through fastp at Q25 and then through MiXCR, and only productive beta chains were kept. All rows with the same CDR3 protein become a single entry with the most common DNA and genes. The V and J calls, along with clone size, are taken from TCRdb and not from the paper's own processing. This sample holds about 69,000 distinct CDR3 sequences; under 13% were observed only once. The ten largest account for around 6.8% of the sample.

The sample's time point, from its label and the paper: patch test 2, 6 weeks after DPC sensitization. The sample's treatment or condition label is to be understood as: therapeutic diphenylcyclopropenone sensitization with weekly scalp DPC. At each patch-test visit, blood was drawn before the patch test was applied. Patients were eligible if aged 18 to 70, diagnosed with alopecia and judged suitable for DPC therapy, and pregnant patients were excluded. Unfractionated whole blood was collected in Tempus Blood RNA tubes, and total RNA was extracted from that blood. Comments on this clonotype: What antigen it recognizes has not been identified. No base quality information exists; no much larger clone differs at one position.

From the cysteine through the phenylalanine, the CDR3 covers 14 amino acids. The only DNA kept is the CDR3, 42 bases in frame from the first base. V is clipped by 3 bases and J by 4 bases, and the sequence between their germline boundaries is 12 bases long. CDR1 and CDR2 are read off the germline V gene (reference sequence) as SGHAT and FQDESV. The clonotype comes from a woman aged 50 to 60 with alopecia areata. Some clones in this sample may be carry-over from other donors' samples. The starting material was whole blood, obtained in connection with sensitization to the hapten diphenylcyclopropenone (DPC). This sequence uses TRBV11-1 and TRBJ1-1, with the D segment identity uncertain. DNA sequence: TGTGCCAGCAGCTTTAACACACAAACCACTGAAGCTTTCTTT. Its protein is CASSFNTQTTEAFF.